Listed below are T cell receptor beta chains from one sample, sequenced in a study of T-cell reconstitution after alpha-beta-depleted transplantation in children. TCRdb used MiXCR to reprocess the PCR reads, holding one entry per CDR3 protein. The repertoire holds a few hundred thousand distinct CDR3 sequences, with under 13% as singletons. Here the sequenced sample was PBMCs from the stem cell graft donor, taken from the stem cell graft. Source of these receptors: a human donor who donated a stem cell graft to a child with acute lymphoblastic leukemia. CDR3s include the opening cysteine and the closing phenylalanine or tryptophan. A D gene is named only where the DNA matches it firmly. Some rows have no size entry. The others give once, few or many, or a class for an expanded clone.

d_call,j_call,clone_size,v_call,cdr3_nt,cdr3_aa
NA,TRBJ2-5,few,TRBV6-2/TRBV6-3,TGTGCCAGCACCTACGTCGGTAGTCCATGGGAGACCCAGTACTTC,CASTYVGSPWETQYF
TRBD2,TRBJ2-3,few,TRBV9,TGTGCCAGCAGCGTAGTGGGGCCTAGCGGAGGGGTTAGCACAGATACGCAGTATTTT,CASSVVGPSGGVSTDTQYF
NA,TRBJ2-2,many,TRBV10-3,TGTGCCATCAGTGATGGTCAGTCTCCCGGGGAGCTGTTTTTT,CAISDGQSPGELFF
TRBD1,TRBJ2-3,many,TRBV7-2,TGTGCCAGCAGCCTGAAGACAGGGCCAGATACGCAGTATTTT,CASSLKTGPDTQYF
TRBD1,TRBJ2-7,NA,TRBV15,TGTGCCACCAGCGGGCCGGGACAGGGAGTCTACGAGCAGTACTTC,CATSGPGQGVYEQYF
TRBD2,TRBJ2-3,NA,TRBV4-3,TGCTCCAGCAGCCAAGATGCTAGCGGGATGTTCACAGATACGCAGTATTTT,CSSSQDASGMFTDTQYF
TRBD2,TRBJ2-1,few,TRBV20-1,TGCAGTGCTGACCGTAGCGGGAGTGGATACAATGAGCAGTTCTTC,CSADRSGSGYNEQFF
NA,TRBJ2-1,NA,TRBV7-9,TGTGCCAGCAGCTTAGCGAACAGCTTCTCCTACAATGAGCAGTTCTTC,CASSLANSFSYNEQFF
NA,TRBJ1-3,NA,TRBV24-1,TGTGCCACCAGTGACCAGCCGCGGAGGACCAGATTCTCTGGAAACACCATATATTTT,CATSDQPRRTRFSGNTIYF
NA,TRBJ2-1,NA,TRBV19,TGTGCCAGTAGTATAGTTTCATTAGGGGGTTCCCTGGATGAGCAGTTCTTC,CASSIVSLGGSLDEQFF
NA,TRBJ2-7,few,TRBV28,TGTGCCAGTTATTCTGGGGGCAGCTCCTACGAGCAGTACTTC,CASYSGGSSYEQYF